A single sample is the source of the 10 T cell receptor beta chains below, sequenced in a study of naive and memory T cell subsets. Two oligonucleotides, mixed equimolar, formed the beta constant-region primer covering TRBC1 and TRBC2. MiXCR, run by TCRdb on the UMI-ligation and nested PCR reads, gives a single entry per CDR3 protein. Seen here are around 40,000 distinct CDR3 sequences, about an eighth observed once, and the top ten hold 22%. Source material: effector memory CD4+ T cells from blood. The subset here: effector memory, CD45RA- CD27-. Receptors were obtained from a human donor in good health.

Sample share makes this clonotype medium-sized. V usage is TRBV28 and J usage is TRBJ1-4; D gene unclear. This CDR3 contains 13 residues. Between the trimmed V and J ends, which lost 8 bases and 3 bases, there was a span of 10 bases. The germline V gene has CDR1 MDHEN and CDR2 SYDVKM. In DNA, the CDR3 is TGTGCCAGCGAACGGAACGCTAATGAAAAACTGTTTTTT. It specifies CASERNANEKLFF.

This clonotype was seen ten or more times. The chain links TRBV20-1 to TRBJ2-1; D gene ambiguous. Germline V gene data show CDR1 as DFQATT and CDR2 as SNEGSKA (reference sequence). The CDR3 totals 14 residues. The germline V and J ends were trimmed by 5 bases and 1 base, with 12 bases remaining between them. The CDR3 region is CSAVDPSSYNEQFF. CDR3 in DNA: TGCAGTGCTGTGGATCCGAGTTCCTACAATGAGCAGTTCTTC.

This clonotype was detected a few times. J is TRBJ2-3 and V is TRBV6-2 or TRBV6-3; no clear D gene. This CDR3 is built from 12 residues. Germline V lookup: CDR1 MNHEY, CDR2 SVGEGT. Trimming cost V 6 bases and J 5 bases, with 9 bases left between them. The CDR3: CASSPRKDTQYF. The CDR3 DNA reads as TGTGCCAGCAGCCCTAGGAAAGATACGCAGTATTTT.

This clonotype was counted at least ten times. The chain couples TRBV10-3 to TRBJ2-1, with D possibly matching TRBD2 (6 bases). Trimming left V 4 bases short and J 4 bases short, with 14 bases between. Germline V gives CDR1 ENHRY, CDR2 SYGVKD. The CDR3 consists of 15 residues. The CDR3, as DNA: TGTGCCATCAGTGGCTCCGGGACTGCGTACAATGAGCAGTTCTTC. This translates into CAISGSGTAYNEQFF.

The chain recombines TRBV2 with TRBJ1-3; 9 bases fit TRBD1. The CDR3 consists of 14 residues. The V gene's germline CDR1 is SNHLY and CDR2 FYNNEI. Trimming took 6 bases from V and 1 from J; bases not matched to a gene: 1. For the CDR3, the DNA is TGTGCCAGCAGACAGGGGGCTTCTGGAAACACCATATATTTT. This gives the protein CASRQGASGNTIYF.

This clonotype was counted only a few times. This chain links TRBV5-6 with TRBJ2-5; 8 bases are a match to TRBD1. After removal of 4 bases from V and 5 bases from J, the junction contained 10 bases not matched to a gene. The CDR3 consists of 15 residues. Germline values: CDR1 SGHDT, CDR2 YYEEEE. As DNA, the CDR3 is TGTGCCAGCAGCCTACCGGACAGGGCGGGGGAGACCCAGTACTTC. Its protein product is CASSLPDRAGETQYF.

The chain carries TRBV5-1 and TRBJ2-3, with TRBD1 matching 8 bases. CDR1 is SGHRS and CDR2 is YFSETQ in the germline V gene. The V gene end was trimmed by 2 bases and the J gene end by 4 bases; junction bases not matched to a gene: 0. The CDR3 has 13 amino acids. The CDR3 loop is CASSLQGADTQYF. The CDR3 nucleotides read TGCGCCAGCAGCTTACAGGGGGCAGATACGCAGTATTTT.

V usage is TRBV20-1 and J usage is TRBJ2-7, with a tentative D call TRBD2 (5 bases). The CDR3 sequence is 15 residues long. Germline V CDR1 and CDR2: DFQATT, SNEGSKA (reference sequence). The CDR3 DNA is TGCAGCGCCCATTCACCGGGGTCCGGGGTTTACGAGCAGTACTTC. This sequence encodes CSAHSPGSGVYEQYF.

This clonotype occurred many times. The J gene is TRBJ2-4, the V gene TRBV7-2; D gene uncertain. The germline V gene has CDR1 SGHTA and CDR2 FQGNSA. This CDR3 comprises 18 residues. V was clipped by 5 bases and J by 0 bases, with 20 bases between them. The CDR3 region is CASSPDVARILAKNIQYF. The CDR3 coding sequence is TGTGCCAGCAGCCCGGACGTTGCCCGAATACTAGCCAAAAACATTCAGTACTTC.

This clonotype appeared many times. V usage is TRBV24-1 and J usage is TRBJ1-2, with TRBD1 identical over 7 bases. Germline V CDR1 and CDR2: KGHDR, SFDVKD. The V and J ends lost 3 bases and 8 bases, in that order; junction bases with no gene match: 11. The CDR3 contains 15 residues. CDR3 protein: CATSDPHRGSEGYTF. The CDR3 DNA sequence: TGTGCCACCAGTGATCCGCACAGGGGTTCAGAAGGCTACACCTTC.